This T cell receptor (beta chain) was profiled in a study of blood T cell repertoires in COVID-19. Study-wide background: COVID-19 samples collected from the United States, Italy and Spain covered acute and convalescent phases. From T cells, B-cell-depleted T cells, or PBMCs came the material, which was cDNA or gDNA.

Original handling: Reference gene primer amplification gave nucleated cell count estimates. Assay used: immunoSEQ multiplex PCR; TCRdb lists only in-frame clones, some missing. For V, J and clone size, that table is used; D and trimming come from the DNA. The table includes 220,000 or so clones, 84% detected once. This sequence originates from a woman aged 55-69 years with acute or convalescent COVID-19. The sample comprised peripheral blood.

CDR3: CASWGSLYEQYF. The CDR3, as DNA: TGTGCCTCCTGGGGCAGTCTCTACGAGCAGTACTTC. This rearrangement joins TRBV6-5 to TRBJ2-7, with D possibly being TRBD1 (5 bases). The V end lost 11 bases, the J end lost 3 bases, and 14 bases lay between the germline ends. This CDR3 is built from 12 residues. In germline, CDR1 is MNHEY, CDR2 SVGAGI.